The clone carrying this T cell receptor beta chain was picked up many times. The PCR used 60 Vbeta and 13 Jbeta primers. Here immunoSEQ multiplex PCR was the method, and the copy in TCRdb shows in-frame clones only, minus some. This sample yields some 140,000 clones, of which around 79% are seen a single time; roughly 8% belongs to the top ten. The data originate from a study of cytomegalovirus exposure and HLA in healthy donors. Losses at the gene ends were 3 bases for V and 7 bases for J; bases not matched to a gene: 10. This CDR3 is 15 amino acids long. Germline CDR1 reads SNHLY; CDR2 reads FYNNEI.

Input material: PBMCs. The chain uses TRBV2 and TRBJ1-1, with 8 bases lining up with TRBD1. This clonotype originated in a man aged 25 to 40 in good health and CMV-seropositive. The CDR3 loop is CASSESGGAPSEAFF. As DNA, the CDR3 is TGTGCCAGCAGTGAGTCAGGGGGCGCCCCGAGTGAAGCTTTCTTT.